This T cell receptor beta chain derives from a study of CD8+ T cells in alopecia areata. Findings and caveats of the study: Clonality was higher in lesional than normal scalp, especially in alopecia totalis/universalis. Sequencing of scalp samples also captures resident alphabeta T cells of normal skin.

V shed 5 bases, J shed 10 bases, and the junction held 11 bases outside the gene matches. Germline V gives CDR1 SQVTM, CDR2 ANQGSEA. The CDR3 covers 14 residues. Sorting from PBMCs produced CD4+ and CD8+ T cells. Note on this clone: Its matching antigen is unknown.

Isolated RNA was reverse transcribed into cDNA used as the sequencing template. Repertoires were generated with immunoSEQ multiplex PCR, while TCRdb's copy carries only in-frame clones and drops some. The sample holds fewer than 250,000 clones; 57% are singletons and the top ten take 0.45%. The gene calls are TRBV29-1 and TRBJ2-1; TRBD2 matches at 10 bases. The sequencing used CD4+ T cells sorted from blood, collected at week 0. The TCR comes from a human donor with alopecia areata. CDR3 DNA: TGCAGCGTTAAGCGGGAGGGCCGAGGTTTGGAGCAGTTCTTC. Residues: CSVKREGRGLEQFF.